This T cell receptor (beta chain) stems from a study of control samples from healthy donors and cancer patients. Per the germline V gene, CDR1 is LNHDA and CDR2 is SQIVND (reference sequence). This CDR3 spans 15 amino acids. V shed 2 bases and J shed 4 bases, with 14 bases lying between them. Libraries were prepared by immunoSEQ multiplex PCR; TCRdb keeps only in-frame clonotypes and omits some of them. Here the sample spans under 7,500 clones, over 70% being singletons. Sequencing was performed on formalin-fixed, paraffin-embedded tissue. This TCR was recovered from a male donor with melanoma. This sequence joins TRBV19 and TRBJ2-5, with D perhaps assigned TRBD1 or TRBD2 (5 bases each). In nucleotides, the CDR3 is TGTGCCAGTAGTATAAGGGGACGGTGGGCAGAGACCCAGTACTTC. Protein: CASSIRGRWAETQYF.